The clone carrying this T cell receptor beta chain has a handful of counts. The antigen is not known. The data are from a study of cytomegalovirus exposure and HLA in healthy donors. With 60 Vbeta and 13 Jbeta primers, the PCR was carried out. Measured with immunoSEQ multiplex PCR; TCRdb has only the in-frame clones, and not every one. The sample holds tens of thousands of clones, less than 10% seen once. CDR3 size: 12 residues. Germline CDR1 and CDR2: SGHRS and YFSETQ. Trimming left V 0 bases short and J 6 bases short, with 6 bases between. Study-level points and caveats: Later, an analysis found that common viral pathogens appeared to be linked with several of the most significant clusters. It was 160 or so TCR beta chains that were listed as cytomegalovirus-associated.

This receptor was taken from a man aged 45-65 years in good health and CMV-seronegative. What was sequenced was PBMCs. The chain links TRBV5-1 to TRBJ1-2; no definite D call. The CDR3 sequence is CASSLGGNGYTF. The DNA of the CDR3 is TGCGCCAGCAGCTTGGGAGGGAATGGCTACACCTTC.